A selection of T cell receptor beta chains follows, all from one sample in a study of T cell responses to AZD1222 COVID-19 vaccine. TCRdb's table, derived via immunoSEQ multiplex PCR, lists solely in-frame clones and lacks some. Of around 180,000 clones in the sample, approximately 90% were seen once. This specimen was peripheral blood, taken on day 0 of AZD1222 vaccination. The receptors stem from an adult in good health. Each CDR3 is given without its conserved first and last residue. The order of the fields is CDR3 length, V gene, J gene, CDR3 protein.

CDR3 length: 13
V gene: TRBV19
J gene: TRBJ2-2
CDR3 protein: ASSYTGGISGELF

CDR3 length: 13
V gene: TRBV5-1
J gene: TRBJ1-2
CDR3 protein: ASSLEGRSDYGYT

CDR3 length: 13
V gene: TRBV6-5
J gene: TRBJ1-5
CDR3 protein: ASSRGTGSTQPQH

CDR3 length: 12
V gene: TRBV18
J gene: TRBJ2-7
CDR3 protein: ASSPTPSSYEQY

CDR3 length: 11
V gene: TRBV2
J gene: TRBJ2-3
CDR3 protein: ASSRLAADTQY

CDR3 length: 18
V gene: TRBV30
J gene: TRBJ1-6
CDR3 protein: AWSVITRSGLYVYNSPLH

CDR3 length: 9
V gene: TRBV19
J gene: TRBJ1-2
CDR3 protein: ASSISASHT

CDR3 length: 13
V gene: TRBV5-6
J gene: TRBJ1-4
CDR3 protein: ASSWGTGLDEKLF

CDR3 length: 11
V gene: TRBV12-3/TRBV12-4
J gene: TRBJ1-2
CDR3 protein: ASSFPGRYGYT

CDR3 length: 11
V gene: TRBV13
J gene: TRBJ1-2
CDR3 protein: ATRDRVRYGYT

CDR3 length: 10
V gene: TRBV19
J gene: TRBJ1-1
CDR3 protein: ASSITGLGAF

CDR3 length: 14
V gene: TRBV28
J gene: TRBJ2-7
CDR3 protein: ASSLYSQTTGYEQY

CDR3 length: 16
V gene: TRBV13
J gene: TRBJ1-1
CDR3 protein: ASSRQKVSGGVNTEAF

CDR3 length: 15
V gene: TRBV5-4
J gene: TRBJ1-6
CDR3 protein: ASSSTGYYSYNSPLH

CDR3 length: 16
V gene: TRBV21-1
J gene: TRBJ1-2
CDR3 protein: ASSNGGVDSRAVYGYT

CDR3 length: 11
V gene: TRBV6-4
J gene: TRBJ1-1
CDR3 protein: ASSEGRGSEAF

CDR3 length: 12
V gene: TRBV5-1
J gene: TRBJ2-3
CDR3 protein: ASSLANLGNTQY

CDR3 length: 14
V gene: TRBV19
J gene: TRBJ2-1
CDR3 protein: ASSIIFGVAYNEQF

CDR3 length: 14
V gene: TRBV6-1
J gene: TRBJ2-2
CDR3 protein: ASSEEPGHSTGELF

CDR3 length: 13
V gene: TRBV21-1
J gene: TRBJ1-6
CDR3 protein: ASSAVASYNSPLH

CDR3 length: 14
V gene: TRBV7-3
J gene: TRBJ2-4
CDR3 protein: ASSLRRGLAKNIQY

CDR3 length: 14
V gene: TRBV6-1
J gene: TRBJ2-3
CDR3 protein: ASSEGARPSTDTQY

CDR3 length: 12
V gene: TRBV18
J gene: TRBJ1-6
CDR3 protein: ASSPFRENSPLH

CDR3 length: 12
V gene: TRBV19
J gene: TRBJ1-1
CDR3 protein: ASSAGGANTEAF

CDR3 length: 15
V gene: TRBV21-1
J gene: TRBJ1-3
CDR3 protein: ASSNRVQGNSGNTIY

CDR3 length: 14
V gene: TRBV24-1
J gene: TRBJ2-2
CDR3 protein: ATSGLASSNTGELF

CDR3 length: 16
V gene: TRBV11-2
J gene: TRBJ2-1
CDR3 protein: ASSPLDSFGLWGNEQF

CDR3 length: 12
V gene: TRBV7-9
J gene: TRBJ2-1
CDR3 protein: ASSQVPPYNEQF

CDR3 length: 12
V gene: TRBV18
J gene: TRBJ2-3
CDR3 protein: ASSPVSGTDTQY

CDR3 length: 13
V gene: TRBV4-1
J gene: TRBJ1-1
CDR3 protein: ASSQGTDRHTEAF

CDR3 length: 12
V gene: TRBV30
J gene: TRBJ1-2
CDR3 protein: AWSVGQALYGYT

CDR3 length: 14
V gene: TRBV6-1
J gene: TRBJ2-3
CDR3 protein: ASIGAAGQRTDTQY

CDR3 length: 12
V gene: TRBV6-1
J gene: TRBJ1-5
CDR3 protein: ASSEQGSNQPQH

CDR3 length: 13
V gene: TRBV28
J gene: TRBJ2-5
CDR3 protein: ASSYGGSNQETQY

CDR3 length: 16
V gene: TRBV7-6
J gene: TRBJ2-5
CDR3 protein: ASSLLQGTNMYQETQY

CDR3 length: 11
V gene: TRBV6-1
J gene: TRBJ2-7
CDR3 protein: ASSQETSGEQY

CDR3 length: 13
V gene: TRBV6-5
J gene: TRBJ2-2
CDR3 protein: ASEGTRRNAGELF

CDR3 length: 12
V gene: TRBV2
J gene: TRBJ2-7
CDR3 protein: ASSDGGPPEEQY

CDR3 length: 10
V gene: TRBV7-8
J gene: TRBJ2-3
CDR3 protein: ASSLLPDTQY

CDR3 length: 12
V gene: TRBV19
J gene: TRBJ1-1
CDR3 protein: ASIRPGLNTEAF

CDR3 length: 13
V gene: TRBV24-1
J gene: TRBJ2-7
CDR3 protein: ATSDSDPGRHEQY

CDR3 length: 13
V gene: TRBV5-4
J gene: TRBJ2-2
CDR3 protein: ASSSRGRVDGELF

CDR3 length: 13
V gene: TRBV5-5
J gene: TRBJ2-1
CDR3 protein: ASSLEQGSYNEQF

CDR3 length: 12
V gene: TRBV19
J gene: TRBJ2-7
CDR3 protein: ASSGAGGSYEQY

CDR3 length: 17
V gene: TRBV7-6
J gene: TRBJ2-2
CDR3 protein: ASSAELGLAGDNTGELF

CDR3 length: 13
V gene: TRBV7-9
J gene: TRBJ2-3
CDR3 protein: ASSLAGGPADTQY

CDR3 length: 12
V gene: TRBV5-1
J gene: TRBJ2-7
CDR3 protein: ASRRNVFQYEQY

CDR3 length: 12
V gene: TRBV7-2
J gene: TRBJ2-7
CDR3 protein: ASTSRPGGYEQY

CDR3 length: 12
V gene: TRBV7-9
J gene: TRBJ2-7
CDR3 protein: ASSLQGPYYEQY

CDR3 length: 13
V gene: TRBV6-5
J gene: TRBJ1-5
CDR3 protein: ASRRTGMGNQPQH

CDR3 length: 11
V gene: TRBV6-5
J gene: TRBJ2-7
CDR3 protein: ASVSGVLYEQY

CDR3 length: 14
V gene: TRBV6-1
J gene: TRBJ1-5
CDR3 protein: ASSEAWRLGDQPQH

CDR3 length: 14
V gene: TRBV11-2
J gene: TRBJ2-1
CDR3 protein: ASSFSGGAPYNEQF

CDR3 length: 13
V gene: TRBV28
J gene: TRBJ2-2
CDR3 protein: ASSLGVFNTGELF